This T cell receptor beta chain was found in a study of early T cells in non-severe SARS-CoV-2 infection. Unique molecular identifier tags were affixed to discrete cDNA molecules. TCRdb recomputed calls from the 5' RACE reads with MiXCR, one row per CDR3 protein. The table includes approximately 76,000 distinct CDR3 sequences, 10% to 12% detected once. The ends lost 1 base at V and 2 bases at J; junction bases unmatched: 3. The CDR3 sequence is 15 residues long. Per the germline V gene, CDR1 is SGHRS and CDR2 is YFSETQ. The chain couples TRBV5-1 to TRBJ2-7, with TRBD1 matching 10 bases. The clonotype was recovered from an adult who was a healthcare worker with PCR-confirmed SARS-CoV-2 infection or an uninfected control (not recorded which). The sample consisted of whole blood. CDR3 bases: TGCGCCAGCAGCTTGTTCGGACAGGGGGCCTACGAGCAGTACTTC. It codes for CASSLFGQGAYEQYF.